The rows below give T cell receptor beta chains drawn from one sample of a study of blood T cells in healthy people across ages. TCRdb processed the 5' RACE reads anew with MiXCR; each CDR3 protein has one entry. Of about a million distinct CDR3 sequences in the sample, under 40% were seen once. What was sequenced was blood. The receptors originated from a man younger than 35 in good health. CDR3s include the opening cysteine and the closing phenylalanine or tryptophan. The D gene is left open where the match is weak. Expanded clones get a size class; other rows say once, few or many, or leave the size out.

>TRBJ2-5|-|TRBV7-6|-|13
CASSLTVLETQYF
TGTGCCAGCAGCCTGACAGTTCTAGAGACCCAGTACTTC
>TRBJ1-2|-|TRBV4-2|few|14
CASSQPVTGLGYTF
TGTGCCAGCAGCCAACCCGTAACAGGGCTTGGCTACACCTTC
>TRBJ1-1|TRBD1|TRBV20-1|-|13
CSARKGQDTEAFF
TGCAGTGCTAGAAAGGGACAGGACACTGAAGCTTTCTTT
>TRBJ1-1|-|TRBV5-4|-|13
CASSLQRRTEAFF
TGTGCCAGCAGCTTGCAGAGGAGGACTGAAGCTTTCTTT
>TRBJ2-7|-|TRBV12-5|few|15
CASGLVGSRGYEQYF
TGTGCTAGTGGTTTGGTAGGAAGCAGGGGTTACGAGCAGTACTTC
>TRBJ2-1|-|TRBV12-3/TRBV12-4|many|14
CASSYSQVRNEQFF
TGTGCCAGCAGCTATTCCCAAGTGAGGAATGAGCAGTTCTTC
>TRBJ1-6|-|TRBV16|few|13
CASSRFNNSPLHF
TGTGCCAGCAGCCGCTTCAATAATTCACCCCTCCACTTT
>TRBJ2-3|TRBD2|TRBV4-1|-|14
CASSQEIAGALEYF
TGCGCCAGCAGCCAAGAAATAGCGGGGGCCCTGGAGTATTTT
>TRBJ2-3|TRBD2|TRBV12-3/TRBV12-4|-|15
CASSMTSGGGYTQYF
TGTGCCAGCAGCATGACTAGCGGGGGAGGGTATACGCAGTATTTT
>TRBJ2-1|-|TRBV20-1|few|11
CSASTGNEQFF
TGCAGTGCATCTACAGGGAACGAGCAGTTCTTC
>TRBJ2-1|-|TRBV6-4|few|15
CASSDDPSSYNEQFF
TGTGCCAGCAGTGATGACCCGAGCTCCTACAATGAGCAGTTCTTC
>TRBJ2-3|-|TRBV20-1|-|14
CSARVGFGTDTQYF
TGCAGTGCTAGAGTAGGGTTCGGCACAGATACGCAGTATTTT
>TRBJ2-7|-|TRBV7-3|-|13
CASSPHESSEQYF
TGTGCCAGCAGCCCCCACGAAAGTTCCGAGCAGTACTTC
>TRBJ2-2|-|TRBV9|-|12
CASSEKTGELFF
TGTGCCAGCAGCGAGAAGACCGGGGAGCTGTTTTTT
>TRBJ2-6|TRBD1|TRBV7-9|-|19
CASSPQGSLVLSGANVLTF
TGTGCCAGCAGCCCACAGGGGAGCCTAGTACTCTCTGGGGCCAACGTCCTGACTTTC
>TRBJ2-7|-|TRBV6-6|many|12
CASKAGPYEQYF
TGTGCCAGCAAGGCAGGCCCCTACGAGCAGTACTTC
>TRBJ1-2|-|TRBV3-1|many|17
CASSQGRRGVRNYGYTF
TGTGCCAGCAGCCAAGGACGGCGAGGGGTCCGAAACTATGGCTACACCTTC